This T cell receptor (beta chain) is from a study of shared clonotypes between healthy human individuals. On sorted subsets, replicate PCRs used approximately 200 ng DNA, or 25,000 to 35,000 T cell genomes. Profiled with immunoSEQ multiplex PCR; TCRdb holds only in-frame clones, not every one. The data contain millions of clones, about 92% of them singletons. Study results and limitations: The study's rarefaction showed incomplete sorted-subset sequencing despite large depth. Non-shared clonotypes showed lower generation probabilities than clonotypes common to all four donors.

The CDR3 totals 15 residues. Per germline, CDR1 SGHTA and CDR2 FQGNSA. V was cut by 0 bases and J by 1 base, with 7 bases left in between. Donors, healthy HIV-negative adults, lacked recent acute infections or vaccinations. With respect to this clone: Its target is unknown. The same CDR3 is also encoded by other DNA sequences in this sample.

The specimen was naive CD4+ T cells from PBMCs. Subset here: CD45RA+ positively selected. V is TRBV7-2 and J is TRBJ1-3, with D uncertain. This receptor was obtained from a man aged 18-30 years in good health. Some clones in this sample may be carry-over from other donors' samples. For the CDR3, the DNA is TGTGCCAGCAGCTTAGCAGGAGGGTCTGGAAACACCATATATTTT. Encoded protein: CASSLAGGSGNTIYF.